This T cell receptor (beta chain) was recovered during a study of Graves' ophthalmopathy and Graves' hyperthyroidism. Study context: Investigators collected peripheral blood at initial diagnosis, before any treatment was given.

J gave up 7 bases and V 5 bases, and 7 bases lay outside the gene matches. The CDR3 is 14 residues long. CDR1 is MDHEN, CDR2 SYDVKM, per germline. Transcripts of RNA were the source for amplifying TCR beta CDR3 regions. First-round RT-PCR relied on HTBI primers, and a second-round multiplex PCR came next. TCRdb redid the calling of the multiplex PCR reads with MiXCR, one entry per CDR3 protein. The sample holds hundreds of thousands of distinct CDR3 sequences; more than 20% are singletons and the top ten take around 3%. Ten or more counts support this clonotype. Its antigen is unknown. By definition, stable hyperthyroidism involved no ophthalmopathy within 18 months of follow-up. Additional autoimmune diseases, uncontrolled infections, pregnancy or lactation disqualified patients. Study-wide results and caveats: Separation of ophthalmopathy from stable hyperthyroidism was achieved by a 13-signature model, at approximately 90% sensitivity and roughly 80% specificity.

This sequence was found in a young woman with stable Graves' hyperthyroidism. The chain joins TRBV28 to TRBJ1-3, with 8 positions matching TRBD1. Sequences were obtained from peripheral blood. The CDR3 loop reads CASSLRQGWNTIYF. CDR3 in DNA: TGTGCCAGCAGTCTCCGACAGGGGTGGAACACCATATATTTT.